The 32 T cell receptor beta chains below were found in one sample sequenced in a study of CD8 T cells in ankylosing spondylitis. TCRdb re-derived calls from the 5' RACE reads in MiXCR, one entry per CDR3 protein. The sample carries about 400,000 distinct CDR3 sequences, roughly 22% recorded once. Sequenced sample: blood, either unsorted or a sorted T cell fraction (not recorded which). These TCRs come from a male donor with ankylosing spondylitis or in good health (not recorded which).

This rearrangement joins TRBV19 to TRBJ2-2; D unclear. V gave up 4 bases and J gave up 5 bases, with 8 bases separating them. The CDR3 extends over 13 amino acids. Germline V lookup: CDR1 LNHDA, CDR2 SQIVND (reference sequence). CDR3: CASSTIGTGELFF. The CDR3 DNA is TGTGCCAGTAGTACTATAGGTACCGGGGAGCTGTTTTTT.

In this sample, this clonotype turned up a few times. The chain combines TRBV11-2 with TRBJ2-5; 9 nucleotides align to TRBD1. V lost 5 bases and J lost 5; bases outside the gene matches: 9. CDR3 length: 15 amino acids. CDR1 is SGHAT and CDR2 is FQNNGV in the germline V gene. In nucleotides, the CDR3 is TGTGCCAGCAGCCCAGGGACAGGGATACGGGAGACCCAGTACTTC. Amino acid sequence: CASSPGTGIRETQYF.

The rearrangement links TRBV9 to TRBJ2-5; D possibly corresponds to TRBD1 (5 bases). Trimming stripped 2 bases from V and 2 bases from J, with 10 bases between. Germline V gene sequence: CDR1 SGDLS, CDR2 YYNGEE. CDR3 size: 14 residues. The CDR3 spells CASSVQGWQETQYF. In DNA, the CDR3 is TGTGCCAGCAGCGTCCAGGGATGGCAAGAGACCCAGTACTTC.

The chain is built from TRBV5-6 and TRBJ1-1; D gene uncertain. Germline values: CDR1 SGHDT, CDR2 YYEEEE. V lost 2 bases and J lost 0, with 8 bases in between. The CDR3 consists of 14 residues. The DNA for the CDR3 is TGTGCCAGCAGCTTTAACTCGCTGAACACTGAAGCTTTCTTT. The encoded protein is CASSFNSLNTEAFF.

This clonotype was picked up a small number of times. The V call is TRBV2, the J call TRBJ2-7, with 12 bases fitting TRBD2. The ends lost 6 bases at V and 3 bases at J; junction bases unmatched: 15. The CDR3 runs 18 residues. Germline V gives CDR1 SNHLY, CDR2 FYNNEI. The chain's CDR3 is CASRPSPSPTSGGYEQYF. The CDR3, as DNA: TGTGCCAGCAGACCCAGCCCCTCCCCGACTAGCGGGGGCTACGAGCAGTACTTC.

V usage is TRBV4-1 and J usage is TRBJ1-1; D gene unclear. Trimming stripped 2 bases from V and 9 bases from J, with 10 bases between. CDR3 length: 12 residues. Germline V gives CDR1 MGHRA, CDR2 YSYEKL. CDR3 nucleotide sequence: TGCGCCAGCAGCCAACGGGGAGACAAAGCTTTCTTT. This codes for CASSQRGDKAFF.

This chain joins TRBV6-2 or TRBV6-3 and TRBJ2-1; D possibly matches TRBD1 or TRBD2 (5 bases each). V was pared by 6 bases and J by 9 bases, with 12 bases between. CDR1 and CDR2 from the germline V gene are MNHEY and SVGEGT. This CDR3 region has 12 residues. The CDR3 loop reads CASRVAGSEQFF. The DNA of the CDR3 is TGTGCCAGCAGAGTTGCAGGGAGTGAGCAGTTCTTC.

This clonotype was seen only a few times. The chain links TRBV13 to TRBJ2-2; the match to TRBD1 covers 7 bases. Germline V CDR1 and CDR2: PRHDT, FYEKMQ (reference sequence). The length of the CDR3 is 16 residues. Trimming at V came to 5 bases and at J to 3 bases, leaving 9 bases not matched to a gene. Here the CDR3 DNA reads TGTGCCAGCAGCCGAACGACAGGGAGTCACACCGGGGAGCTGTTTTTT. Its translation is CASSRTTGSHTGELFF. The full variable domain, in which reference TRBV13 and TRBJ2-2 provide the parts outside the CDR3, is AAGVIQSPRHLIKEKRETATLKCYPIPRHDTVYWYQQGPGQDPQFLISFYEKMQSDKGSIPDRFSAQQFSDYHSELNMSSLELGDSALYFCASSRTTGSHTGELFFGEGSRLTVL.

V and J are TRBV14 and TRBJ2-6; no definite D call. CDR3 length: 15 residues. V lost 5 bases and J 0 bases, leaving 8 bases between the germline ends. CDR1 is SGHDN, CDR2 FVKESK, per germline. The CDR3 sequence is CASSVAHSGANVLTF. The CDR3 nucleotides are TGTGCCAGCAGCGTGGCTCACTCTGGGGCCAACGTCCTGACTTTC.

This clonotype was detected a few times. The chain links TRBV7-9 to TRBJ2-1; D may correspond to TRBD1 or TRBD2 (5 bases each). Trimming took 7 bases from V and 3 from J, leaving 19 bases between them. Germline CDR1 and CDR2: SEHNR and FQNEAQ (reference sequence). The CDR3 loop spans 16 amino acids. The CDR3 DNA reads as TGTGCCAGCACCGTCTCTCCCGGGGCCGTCTACAATGAGCAGTTCTTC. This translates into CASTVSPGAVYNEQFF.

The chain recombines TRBV7-9 with TRBJ2-1; 10 bases align to TRBD2. Germline trimming cut 4 bases from V and 3 bases from J; bases unmatched to any gene: 9. Germline V gene data show CDR1 as SEHNR and CDR2 as FQNEAQ (reference sequence). The length of the CDR3 is 17 residues. CDR3 DNA sequence: TGTGCCAGCAGCTCCCGTCTACTAGCGGGGCACTACAATGAGCAGTTCTTC. Translated, it gives CASSSRLLAGHYNEQFF.

This clonotype showed up just a few times. The chain has TRBV20-1 and TRBJ2-7; 9 bases are a match to TRBD1. The CDR3 spans 14 residues. V was clipped by 0 bases and J by 5 bases; unmatched bases: 5. In germline, CDR1 is DFQATT, CDR2 SNEGSKA (reference sequence). CDR3 protein: CSARDRDRDHEQYF. Written as DNA, the CDR3 is TGCAGTGCTAGAGATCGGGACAGGGACCACGAGCAGTACTTC.

This clonotype turned up a few times. The chain carries TRBV20-1 and TRBJ2-7, with 9 bases that match TRBD1. CDR1 and CDR2 from the germline V gene are DFQATT and SNEGSKA (reference sequence). Trimming cost V 5 bases and J 3 bases; bases outside gene matches: 11. The CDR3 has 15 amino acids. CDR3 sequence reads: CSARPGQGFVYEQYF. DNA for the CDR3: TGCAGTGCTCGGCCCGGACAGGGGTTCGTCTACGAGCAGTACTTC.

The rearrangement uses TRBV7-8 and TRBJ2-3; 10 bases match TRBD1. This CDR3 spans 19 amino acids. J gave up 6 bases and V 2 bases, and 17 bases lay outside the gene matches. Germline CDR1 is SGHVS and CDR2 is FQNEAQ. The CDR3 here is CASSLPVSGTGALLDTQYF. Written as DNA, the CDR3 is TGTGCCAGCAGCTTACCCGTATCCGGGACAGGGGCCCTGCTCGATACGCAGTATTTT.

V usage is TRBV2 and J usage is TRBJ2-7; D is undetermined. Trimming took 2 bases from V and 2 from J, leaving 4 bases between them. The CDR3 spans 12 residues. Germline V gene data show CDR1 as SNHLY and CDR2 as FYNNEI. The CDR3 reads CASSELTYEQYF. CDR3 DNA sequence: TGTGCCAGCAGTGAACTAACCTACGAGCAGTACTTC.

The chain recombines TRBV28 with TRBJ2-7; TRBD2 is a possible D gene (5 bases). Germline V gene sequence: CDR1 MDHEN, CDR2 SYDVKM. The CDR3 runs to 14 residues. The V and J ends lost 2 bases and 4 bases respectively, with 12 bases between them. CDR3 sequence: CASSLRGFLYEQYF. Here the CDR3 DNA reads TGTGCCAGCAGTTTAAGAGGGTTTCTTTACGAGCAGTACTTC. The whole variable domain, filled in from reference TRBV28 and TRBJ2-7, reads DVKVTQSSRYLVKRTGEKVFLECVQDMDHENMFWYRQDPGLGLRLIYFSYDVKMKEKGDIPEGYSVSREKKERFSLILESASTNQTSMYLCASSLRGFLYEQYFGPGTRLTVT.

This clonotype was recorded a few times. The chain has TRBV4-1 and TRBJ2-3; no reliable D call. This CDR3 region has 18 residues. CDR1 MGHRA and CDR2 YSYEKL come from the germline V gene. Trimming took 0 bases from V and 0 from J, leaving 16 bases between them. CDR3 nucleotides: TGCGCCAGCAGCCAAGATCGTTTCGGGTATTCTAGCACAGATACGCAGTATTTT. Its translation is CASSQDRFGYSSTDTQYF.

The V and J genes are TRBV4-2 and TRBJ2-2; D remains unclear. This CDR3 has 17 amino acids. Trimming removed 0 bases at V and 4 bases at J, with 15 bases between. CDR1 LGHNA and CDR2 YNFKEQ come from the germline V gene. The CDR3 coding sequence is TGTGCCAGCAGCCAAGAGTCGGTTCCCAGAGTCACCGGGGAGCTGTTTTTT. Translated: CASSQESVPRVTGELFF.

The CDR3 sequence: CATSMTGEVEQYF. The CDR3 region has the DNA TGTGCCACCAGCATGACAGGGGAGGTCGAGCAGTACTTC. The gene calls are TRBV15 and TRBJ2-7; TRBD1 aligns across 8 bases. Trimming cost V 4 bases and J 6 bases; bases outside gene matches: 5. Looked up from germline, CDR1 is LNHNV and CDR2 is YYDKDF (reference sequence). CDR3 length equals 13 residues. Supplemented by reference TRBV15 and TRBJ2-7, the full variable domain reads DAMVIQNPRYQVTQFGKPVTLSCSQTLNHNVMYWYQQKSSQAPKLLFHYYDKDFNNEADTPDNFQSRRPNTSFCFLDIRSPGLGDTAMYLCATSMTGEVEQYFGPGTRLTVT.

This clonotype was counted only a few times. The CDR3 sequence: CASSEGGTDTGELFF. The CDR3 DNA is TGTGCCAGCAGTGAAGGAGGGACAGACACCGGGGAGCTGTTTTTT. This chain connects TRBV6-1 to TRBJ2-2, with 7 bases aligning to TRBD1. The ends lost 1 base at V and 3 bases at J; junction bases unmatched: 2. In germline, CDR1 is MNHNS, CDR2 SASEGT. The CDR3 spans 15 residues.

In its sample, this clonotype was seen a few times. V and J are TRBV12-3 or TRBV12-4 and TRBJ1-5; D remains unclear. This CDR3 is built from 15 residues. The V end was cut by 1 base, the J end by 0 bases, with 7 bases between. For the CDR3, the DNA is TGTGCCAGCAGTTTAGAAGGATATAGCAATCAGCCCCAGCATTTT. Protein product: CASSLEGYSNQPQHF.

The chain employs TRBV29-1 and TRBJ2-7; TRBD2 matches at 7 bases. With 4 bases clipped from V and 1 base from J, the junction kept 4 bases outside the gene matches. The germline V gene has CDR1 SQVTM and CDR2 ANQGSEA. CDR3 length: 13 amino acids. CDR3 sequence reads: CSVVGGVSYEQYF. CDR3 in DNA: TGCAGCGTTGTGGGAGGGGTATCCTACGAGCAGTACTTC.

The chain recombines TRBV4-1 with TRBJ2-3; tentatively, D is TRBD2 (6 bases). Germline CDR1 reads MGHRA; CDR2 reads YSYEKL. The ends were cut back, 0 bases at V and 0 bases at J, with 13 bases in the middle. The CDR3 is 17 residues long. CDR3 coding DNA: TGCGCCAGCAGCCAAGATCCCCCGCGGGGTAGCACAGATACGCAGTATTTT. Its translation: CASSQDPPRGSTDTQYF.

In its sample, this clonotype was seen a few times. V usage is TRBV6-2 or TRBV6-3 and J usage is TRBJ2-3; 7 bases map to TRBD2. Germline values: CDR1 MNHEY, CDR2 SVGEGT. The ends lost 2 bases at V and 0 bases at J; junction bases unmatched: 8. The CDR3 runs to 17 residues. CDR3 protein: CASSYLPTSRSTDTQYF. Written as DNA, the CDR3 is TGTGCCAGCAGTTACCTCCCGACTAGCCGTAGCACAGATACGCAGTATTTT.

The rearrangement joins TRBV28 to TRBJ2-3; 7 bases fit TRBD2. V was pared by 8 bases and J by 6 bases, with 11 bases of the junction left unmatched. The CDR3 spans 14 residues. Germline V lookup: CDR1 MDHEN, CDR2 SYDVKM. In nucleotides, the CDR3 is TGTGCCAGCGTAACTGGCGGGGGAGGGGATACGCAGTATTTT. This translates into CASVTGGGGDTQYF.

The table lists this clonotype with many counts. V and J are TRBV12-3 or TRBV12-4 and TRBJ2-2; D could derive from TRBD1 or TRBD2 (6 bases each). The V end lost 3 bases, the J end lost 8 bases, and 13 bases lay between the germline ends. The CDR3 is 14 amino acids. The CDR3 spells CASSLNREDGELFF. CDR3 coding DNA: TGTGCCAGCAGTTTGAACAGGGAGGATGGGGAGCTGTTTTTT.

This clonotype occurred a few times. This sequence joins TRBV18 and TRBJ2-3, with 14 positions matching TRBD2. Germline values: CDR1 KGHSH, CDR2 LQKENI. The CDR3 consists of 18 residues. V shed 3 bases, J shed 7 bases, and the junction held 12 bases outside the gene matches. The CDR3: CASSPGLAGDPPQNTQYF. As DNA, the CDR3 is TGTGCCAGCTCACCGGGACTAGCGGGGGACCCACCACAGAATACGCAGTATTTT.

This clonotype has more than one count but fewer than ten. This chain joins TRBV25-1 and TRBJ2-3; D is ambiguous. Trimming pared 9 bases from V and 6 bases from J, leaving 7 bases between. The length of the CDR3 is 10 residues. CDR1 MGHDK and CDR2 SYGVNS come from the germline V gene. CDR3 protein: CASQADTQYF. CDR3 in DNA: TGTGCCAGTCAGGCTGATACGCAGTATTTT.

This chain links TRBV4-1 with TRBJ2-7, with TRBD1 identical over 7 bases. The CDR3 sequence is 15 residues long. The ends lost 4 bases at V and 0 bases at J; junction bases unmatched: 6. Germline V gene lookup returns CDR1 MGHRA and CDR2 YSYEKL. The CDR3: CASSLRDSNSYEQYF. CDR3 coding DNA: TGCGCCAGCAGCCTACGGGACAGCAACTCCTACGAGCAGTACTTC.

Concerning this clonotype: Germline is not matched at one junction end, which may reflect a read error. This sequence joins TRBV12-3 or TRBV12-4 and TRBJ2-3; tentative D call: TRBD2 (6 bases). The CDR3 has 18 residues. The CDR3 nucleotides read TGTACCAGCAGTTTAATGGGGACTCCCCATTCTAGCACAGATACGCAGTATTTT. Translating gives CTSSLMGTPHSSTDTQYF.

This chain joins TRBV7-9 and TRBJ2-7; D possibly corresponds to TRBD1 (5 bases). V gave up 5 bases and J gave up 2 bases, with 13 bases separating them. Germline loops: CDR1 SEHNR, CDR2 FQNEAQ (reference sequence). CDR3 length: 14 residues. The CDR3 region has the DNA TGTGCCAGCAGCGTTACAGGTGCCCCCTACGAGCAGTACTTC. Amino acid sequence: CASSVTGAPYEQYF.

The rearrangement links TRBV7-6 to TRBJ2-5; the D gene is possibly TRBD2 (6 bases). The ends were cut back, 1 base at V and 3 bases at J, with 15 bases in the middle. The CDR3 length is 16 residues. Germline CDR1 reads SGHVS; CDR2 reads FNYEAQ. The CDR3 sequence: CASSLEKGRTEETQYF. In DNA form, the CDR3 reads TGTGCCAGCAGCTTAGAGAAGGGGAGGACCGAAGAGACCCAGTACTTC.